The rows below give T cell receptor beta chains drawn from one sample of a study of T cell repertoires in cytomegalovirus infection. No antigen has been assigned to these receptors. Via MiXCR, TCRdb re-called the reads, giving one row per CDR3 protein. The sample includes about 47,000 distinct CDR3 sequences, about a fifth of them seen just once. The sample was CD8+ T cells from cultured PBMCs, taken from culture after CMV antigen stimulation. These receptor sequences come from a human donor in good health (CMV status not recorded). Some clones in this sample may be carry-over from other donors' samples. CDR3s include the opening cysteine and the closing phenylalanine or tryptophan.

J,V,CDR3
TRBJ2-1,TRBV7-6,CASSPGGTHNEQFF
TRBJ1-2,TRBV27,CASSVDPLYGYTF
TRBJ2-7,TRBV5-4,CASSFGENYEQYF
TRBJ2-7,TRBV27,CASSISGRYSYEQYF
TRBJ1-6,TRBV9,CASSVGGGDSPLHF
TRBJ2-3,TRBV23-1,CASEPPGRDENTDTQYF
TRBJ2-3,TRBV12-3/TRBV12-4,CASSFPGEADTQYF
TRBJ2-7,TRBV27,CASLPGTGDPYEQYF
TRBJ2-3,TRBV12-3/TRBV12-4,CASTLGRTLIQNTDTQYF
TRBJ2-2,TRBV7-2,CASSTGQGAGGELFF
TRBJ1-1,TRBV28,CASSFREGTEAFF
TRBJ1-1,TRBV10-3,CAISEKRYGSQAFF
TRBJ2-2,TRBV5-4,CASSLQGPPGELFF
TRBJ1-3,TRBV2,CASSDRAVGNTIYF
TRBJ2-1,TRBV7-8,CASSLEGSHNEQFF
TRBJ1-6,TRBV27,CATSDSSYNSPLHF
TRBJ1-1,TRBV9,CASSLGQGGTEAFF
TRBJ2-3,TRBV7-9,CASSLASQHDTQYF
TRBJ1-2,TRBV29-1,CSAYGLQGLRGYGYTF
TRBJ2-2,TRBV29-1,CSVERQENTGELFF
TRBJ2-2,TRBV12-3/TRBV12-4,CASNSRGRRELFF
TRBJ1-2,TRBV12-3/TRBV12-4,CASSSDRASYGYTF
TRBJ2-1,TRBV7-2,CASSSLAGGPNEQFF
TRBJ1-1,TRBV23-1,CASSQLGSDRSMRAFF
TRBJ1-1,TRBV12-3/TRBV12-4,CASRTQGGYTEAFF
TRBJ2-1,TRBV7-9,CASSSILAMRVYEQFF
TRBJ1-2,TRBV11-2,CASSLPGESGYTF